This T cell receptor beta chain appears in the sequencing data of a study of cytomegalovirus exposure and HLA in healthy donors. Turning to the study itself: An earlier analysis found roughly 100 million unique TCR beta sequences from approximately 190 million T cells.

The PCR used 60 Vbeta and 13 Jbeta primers. Sequencing was performed with immunoSEQ multiplex PCR; in TCRdb, only in-frame clones are kept and a portion is missing. The table lists roughly 170,000 clones, under 90% of them singletons. Points on this clone: Antigen unknown.

CDR3 size: 14 residues. Germline lookup yields CDR1 SGHAT and CDR2 FQNNGV. Germline trimming cut 3 bases from V and 3 bases from J; bases unmatched to any gene: 5. Study-wide results and limits: CMV serostatus was the sole immune exposure data available. Sequencing had likely introduced a cluster of highly shared sequence variants as an artifact. Compared with the approximately 680-donor mean, an Asian-associated ancestry cluster reportedly had fewer N-insertions, according to a later analysis.

This chain links TRBV11-2 with TRBJ2-7, with 7 nucleotides matching TRBD1. The receptor was derived from a man aged 18 to 30 in good health and CMV-seronegative. The material sequenced was PBMCs. The CDR3 region is CASSLSRGYYEQYF. CDR3 nucleotide sequence: TGTGCCAGCAGCTTGTCCAGGGGGTACTACGAGCAGTACTTC. Filled out from reference TRBV11-2 and TRBJ2-7, the complete variable domain reads EAGVAQSPRYKIIEKRQSVAFWCNPISGHATLYWYQQILGQGPKLLIQFQNNGVVDDSQLPKDRFSAERLKGVDSTLKIQPAKLEDSAVYLCASSLSRGYYEQYFGPGTRLTVT.